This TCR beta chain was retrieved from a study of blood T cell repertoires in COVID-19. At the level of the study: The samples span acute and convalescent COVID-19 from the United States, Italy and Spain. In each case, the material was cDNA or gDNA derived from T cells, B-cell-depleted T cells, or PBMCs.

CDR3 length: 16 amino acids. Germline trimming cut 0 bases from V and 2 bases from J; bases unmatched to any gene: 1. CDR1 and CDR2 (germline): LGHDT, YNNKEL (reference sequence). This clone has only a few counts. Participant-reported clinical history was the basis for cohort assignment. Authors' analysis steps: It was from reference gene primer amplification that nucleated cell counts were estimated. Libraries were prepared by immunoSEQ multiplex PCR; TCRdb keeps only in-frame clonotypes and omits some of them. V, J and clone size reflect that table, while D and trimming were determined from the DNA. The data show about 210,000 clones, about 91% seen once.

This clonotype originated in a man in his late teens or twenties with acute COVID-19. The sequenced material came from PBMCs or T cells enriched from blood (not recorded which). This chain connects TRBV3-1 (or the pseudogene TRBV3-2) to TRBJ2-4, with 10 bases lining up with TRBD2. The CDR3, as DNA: TGTGCCAGCAGCCAAGATACTAGCGGGACCAAAAACATTCAGTACTTC. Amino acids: CASSQDTSGTKNIQYF.